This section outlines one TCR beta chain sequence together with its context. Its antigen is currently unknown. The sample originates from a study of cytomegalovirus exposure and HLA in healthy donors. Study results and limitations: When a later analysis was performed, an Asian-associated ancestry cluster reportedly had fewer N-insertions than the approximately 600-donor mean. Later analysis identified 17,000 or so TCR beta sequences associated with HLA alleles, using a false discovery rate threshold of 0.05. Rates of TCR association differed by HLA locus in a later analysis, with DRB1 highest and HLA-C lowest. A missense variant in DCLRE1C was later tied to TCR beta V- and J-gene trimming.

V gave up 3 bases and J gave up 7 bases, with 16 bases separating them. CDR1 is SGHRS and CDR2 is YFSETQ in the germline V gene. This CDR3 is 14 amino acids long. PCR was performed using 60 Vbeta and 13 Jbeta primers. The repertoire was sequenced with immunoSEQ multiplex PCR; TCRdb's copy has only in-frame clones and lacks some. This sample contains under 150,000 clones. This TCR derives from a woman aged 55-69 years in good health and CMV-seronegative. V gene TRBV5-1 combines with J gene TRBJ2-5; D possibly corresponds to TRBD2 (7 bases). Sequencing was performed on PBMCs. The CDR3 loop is CASSYNRGGGTQYF. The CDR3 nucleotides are TGCGCCAGCAGCTACAATAGGGGGGGCGGGACCCAGTACTTC.